This T cell receptor (beta chain) was identified in a study of regulatory T cells in long-lasting Graves disease. General study results and limits: Persistent disease was associated with favored TRBV28 usage and with favored use of TRBJ1-2 and TRBJ2-5. The number of shared public clonotypes was higher in persistent patients (around 2,700) than new patients (roughly 970).

In this sample, this clonotype turned up once. The antigen remains unidentified. Specified time point: newly diagnosed GD, antithyroid drugs for less than 3 months. Construction of the TCR library relied on RNA isolated from PBMCs. The germline V gene encodes CDR1 MDHEN and CDR2 SYDVKM. This CDR3 comprises 14 residues. Trimming took off 2 bases at V and 3 bases at J, with 8 bases between the two ends. The authors built TCR beta libraries using iRepertoire HTBI primers and Arm-PCR of CDR3 regions. TCRdb ran MiXCR on the multiplex PCR reads and lists one entry per CDR3 protein. The table lists 200,000 to 250,000 distinct CDR3 sequences, around a fifth of them singletons. The same sample was also studied in work on T cells in Graves' hyperthyroidism and ophthalmopathy. Per that study: Clinical symptoms, serum thyroxine, TRAb, thyroid ultrasound and orbital computed tomography established diagnosis.

The rearrangement uses TRBV28 and TRBJ1-5; no clear D. The sequence was obtained from a woman aged 25 to 39 with Graves disease. Sample: peripheral blood mononuclear cells (PBMCs), taken at new diagnosis, from a patient treated with antithyroid drugs. Here the CDR3 DNA reads TGTGCCAGCAGTTTACCCCACTTCAATCAGCCCCAGCATTTT. Encoded protein: CASSLPHFNQPQHF.